This T cell receptor (beta chain) was observed in a study of cytomegalovirus exposure and HLA in healthy donors. This CDR3 spans 15 amino acids. V lost 0 bases to trimming and J lost 6 bases; unmatched junction nucleotides: 7. In germline, CDR1 is SGHRS, CDR2 YFSETQ. The PCR ran on 60 Vbeta and 13 Jbeta primers. Using immunoSEQ multiplex PCR, the repertoire was profiled, and TCRdb retains in-frame clones only, with some absent. The repertoire has a few hundred thousand clones, 75% to 85% of them found once; the top ten carry approximately 1.4%. Each donor was nominally healthy when sampled (though unrecorded immune exposures were likely).

The sample taken for sequencing was PBMCs. The chain combines TRBV5-1 with TRBJ1-2; 8 bases fit TRBD1. The TCR comes from a girl aged 10 to 17 in good health and CMV-seronegative. The DNA of the CDR3 is TGCGCCAGCAGCTTGGAGGGCAGGGGGCAGGATGGCTACACCTTC. Translating it yields CASSLEGRGQDGYTF.